The 28 T cell receptor beta chains below were found in one sample sequenced in a study of T cell responses to AZD1222 COVID-19 vaccine. Using immunoSEQ multiplex PCR, the repertoire was profiled, and TCRdb retains in-frame clones only, with some absent. The sample consists of over 60,000 clones, more than 75% of them appearing once. The material sequenced was peripheral blood, taken on day 0 of AZD1222 vaccination. Receptors were obtained from an adult in good health.

This clone was counted a single time. The V gene is TRBV5-1, the J gene TRBJ2-2; tentatively, D is TRBD2 (5 bases). In germline, CDR1 is SGHRS, CDR2 YFSETQ. The ends were cut back, 4 bases at V and 1 base at J, with 14 bases in the middle. The CDR3 has 16 amino acids. The CDR3 reads CASSPRLAGNTGELFF. DNA of the CDR3: TGCGCCAGCAGCCCTCGCCTGGCGGGGAACACCGGGGAGCTGTTTTTT. Full variable domain (outside the CDR3, taken from reference TRBV5-1 and TRBJ2-2): KAGVTQTPRYLIKTRGQQVTLSCSPISGHRSVSWYQQTPGQGLQFLFEYFSETQRNKGNFPGRFSGRQFSNSRSEMNVSTLELGDSALYLCASSPRLAGNTGELFFGEGSRLTVL.

V is TRBV7-3 and J is TRBJ2-2, with D possibly matching TRBD1 (5 bases). CDR3 length equals 15 residues. Germline loops: CDR1 SGHTA, CDR2 FQGTGA. Trimming removed 5 bases from V and 0 bases from J, with 10 bases in between. The CDR3 DNA follows: TGTGCCAGCAGCACAGGAAGCTCGAACACCGGGGAGCTGTTTTTT. This encodes CASSTGSSNTGELFF.

The V gene is TRBV6-5, the J gene TRBJ2-7, with 8 bases aligning to TRBD1. Germline CDR1 is MNHEY and CDR2 is SVGAGI. V shed 8 bases, J shed 3 bases, and the junction held 9 bases outside the gene matches. The CDR3 totals 14 residues. The CDR3 DNA reads TGTGCCAGCTCTAAACGCACAGGGGGCTACGAGCAGTACTTC. Its protein is CASSKRTGGYEQYF.

V usage is TRBV27 and J usage is TRBJ2-1, with D perhaps TRBD1 (6 bases). Per the germline V gene, CDR1 is MNHEY and CDR2 is SMNVEV (reference sequence). V was clipped by 3 bases and J by 6 bases, with 15 bases between them. This CDR3 has 15 amino acids. The CDR3 sequence: CASSFHRVGVNEQFF. The CDR3 DNA is TGTGCCAGCAGTTTCCACAGGGTTGGGGTCAATGAGCAGTTCTTC.

The genes are TRBV4-1 and TRBJ2-2; 10 bases are a match to TRBD2. The CDR3 consists of 17 residues. The V gene's germline CDR1 is MGHRA and CDR2 YSYEKL. V gave up 0 bases and J gave up 5 bases; unmatched junction bases: 6. CDR3 nucleotide sequence: TGCGCCAGCAGCCAAGATCCTGCTAGCGGGGGTACCGGGGAGCTGTTTTTT. It encodes CASSQDPASGGTGELFF.

The count of this clone is one. The gene calls are TRBV25-1 and TRBJ2-1, with D possibly being TRBD2 (6 bases). Germline assignment: CDR1 MGHDK and CDR2 SYGVNS. V was pared by 7 bases and J by 6 bases, with 13 bases between. There are 13 residues in the CDR3. CDR3 in amino acids: CASTTPGGNEQFF. In nucleotides, the CDR3 is TGTGCCAGCACTACCCCCGGGGGCAATGAGCAGTTCTTC.

Points on this clone: An end of the junction differs from the germline gene, which may be a read error. The rearrangement uses TRBV4-3 and TRBJ2-7; possible D gene TRBD2, 6 bases. CDR3 size: 14 residues. Germline V gene data show CDR1 as LGHNA and CDR2 as YSLEER. CDR3: CASSQDTSTTSPTF. The CDR3 coding sequence is TGCGCCAGCAGCCAAGACACTAGCACTACGAGCCCTACTTTC.

V and J are TRBV7-9 and TRBJ2-4; D remains ambiguous. Deletions cut 8 bases from V and 7 bases from J, with 3 bases between. CDR1 is SEHNR, CDR2 FQNEAQ, per germline (reference sequence). The CDR3 runs 9 residues. The CDR3 DNA reads TGTGCCAGCGGGAACATTCAGTACTTC. Its protein product is CASGNIQYF.

Only one count was recorded for this clone. The V and J genes are TRBV5-6 and TRBJ2-1, with 9 nucleotides matching TRBD2. The CDR3 is 15 residues long. V dropped 4 bases and J dropped 4; count of bases not matched to a gene: 6. CDR1 and CDR2 (germline): SGHDT, YYEEEE. CDR3 amino acids: CASSLRSGGYNEQFF. The CDR3, as DNA: TGTGCCAGCAGCCTAAGGAGCGGGGGGTACAATGAGCAGTTCTTC.

The chain is built from TRBV10-2 and TRBJ1-1; 7 bases line up with TRBD1. The CDR3 has 13 residues. Trimming took 10 bases from V and 3 from J; bases not matched to a gene: 8. Per germline, CDR1 WSHSY and CDR2 SAAADI. CDR3 DNA sequence: TGCGCCACTCGACAGGGACTTTACACTGAAGCTTTCTTT. The encoded protein is CATRQGLYTEAFF.

This chain uses TRBV11-1 with TRBJ2-1; no firm D call. The length of the CDR3 is 14 residues. The V gene lost 5 bases and the J gene lost 8 bases, with 16 bases spanning the gap. The germline gives CDR1 SGHAT, CDR2 FQDESV (reference sequence). The CDR3 region has the DNA TGTGCCAGCAGCCCCCGGGCTTCAGGATATGAGCAGTTCTTC. Amino acids: CASSPRASGYEQFF.

The chain joins TRBV30 to TRBJ1-4, with 7 bases that match TRBD1. From germline, CDR1 is GTSNPN and CDR2 SVGIG (reference sequence). This CDR3 comprises 13 residues. Trimming cost V 7 bases and J 7 bases; bases outside gene matches: 9. CDR3 region: CASLDRAGEKLFF. For the CDR3, the DNA is TGTGCCTCCCTCGACAGGGCCGGTGAAAAACTGTTTTTT.

V is TRBV5-1 and J is TRBJ2-6, with a tentative D call TRBD1 (8 bases). V was shortened by 6 bases and J by 2 bases, with 15 bases between the two germline ends. The germline CDR1 and CDR2 sequences are SGHRS and YFSETQ. The CDR3 spans 16 residues. In nucleotides, the CDR3 is TGCGCCAGCACCCGGGAGGACAGGGCTGGGGCCAACGTCCTGACTTTC. Amino acid sequence: CASTREDRAGANVLTF.

The rearrangement links TRBV5-4 to TRBJ2-1; 8 bases are a match to TRBD1. CDR3 length equals 15 residues. Per the germline V gene, CDR1 is SGHNT and CDR2 is YYREEE (reference sequence). Trimming removed 4 bases from V and 7 bases from J; junction bases left unmatched: 10. Written as DNA, the CDR3 is TGTGCCAGCAGCGTGGACAGGGTGGTAGGGAATGAGCAGTTCTTC. Translation gives CASSVDRVVGNEQFF.

The count of this clone is one. The chain is built from TRBV5-8 and TRBJ1-6; D gene ambiguous. Trimming stripped 4 bases from V and 0 bases from J, with 11 bases between. CDR3 size: 16 residues. Germline V gene sequence: CDR1 SGHTS, CDR2 YDEGEE. CDR3 sequence (DNA): TGTGCCAGCAGCCTTACCCCGATCTCCTATAATTCACCCCTCCACTTT. Its protein is CASSLTPISYNSPLHF.

The chain has TRBV6-2 or TRBV6-3 and TRBJ1-4, with TRBD1 matching 7 bases. The CDR3 loop spans 14 amino acids. V lost 5 bases and J lost 8; bases outside the gene matches: 8. Germline CDR1 reads MNHEY; CDR2 reads SVGEGT. The CDR3 sequence: CASSARQGGEKLFF. The CDR3, as DNA: TGTGCCAGCAGTGCGAGACAGGGCGGCGAAAAACTGTTTTTT.

The CDR3 reads CASSLGQAHRGYTF. The CDR3 DNA reads as TGTGCCAGCAGCTTAGGGCAGGCGCATCGCGGCTACACCTTC. This chain links TRBV7-2 with TRBJ1-2, with unresolved D. Germline V gene lookup returns CDR1 SGHTA and CDR2 FQGNSA. This CDR3 has 14 amino acids. Trimming stripped 1 base from V and 8 bases from J, with 14 bases between.

V and J are TRBV5-4 and TRBJ1-1; D is uncertain. CDR1 and CDR2 from the germline V gene are SGHNT and YYREEE (reference sequence). V was shortened by 4 bases and J by 0 bases, with 1 base between the two germline ends. The CDR3 extends over 11 amino acids. Here the CDR3 reads CASSMNTEAFF. CDR3 in DNA: TGTGCCAGCAGCATGAACACTGAAGCTTTCTTT.

The chain links TRBV19 to TRBJ1-5; 8 bases match TRBD1. Trimming cost V 10 bases and J 4 bases; bases outside gene matches: 6. The CDR3 extends over 13 amino acids. CDR1 and CDR2 (germline): LNHDA, SQIVND (reference sequence). CDR3 amino acids: CATVDRENQPQHF. The DNA for the CDR3 is TGTGCCACCGTGGACAGGGAAAATCAGCCCCAGCATTTT.

The chain links TRBV19 to TRBJ2-3; D is undetermined. The V gene lost 4 bases and the J gene lost 2 bases, with 7 bases spanning the gap. The germline CDR1 and CDR2 sequences are LNHDA and SQIVND (reference sequence). This CDR3 has 13 amino acids. The CDR3 DNA follows: TGTGCCAGTAGTAGTTTTTCCACAGATACGCAGTATTTT. This encodes CASSSFSTDTQYF.

J is TRBJ2-2 and V is TRBV28; 7 nucleotides line up with TRBD1. With V trimmed by 8 bases and J by 4 bases, 4 bases remained unmatched. Per the germline V gene, CDR1 is MDHEN and CDR2 is SYDVKM. The CDR3 sequence is 13 residues long. This CDR3 is CASSGQATGELFF. In nucleotides, the CDR3 is TGTGCCAGCTCCGGACAGGCCACCGGGGAGCTGTTTTTT.

The chain couples TRBV6-4 to TRBJ2-2, with D unresolved. The germline V gene encodes CDR1 MRHNA and CDR2 SNTAGT. V shed 2 bases and J shed 7 bases, with 5 bases lying between them. CDR3 length equals 12 residues. CDR3 in DNA: TGTGCCAGCAGTGACCCTGGCGGGGAGCTGTTTTTT. This sequence encodes CASSDPGGELFF.

The V gene is TRBV3-1 (or the pseudogene TRBV3-2), the J gene TRBJ2-3, with D uncertain. CDR3 length equals 11 residues. V was cut by 7 bases and J by 6 bases, with 8 bases left in between. Germline V gene sequence: CDR1 LGHDT, CDR2 YNNKEL (reference sequence). CDR3 nucleotides: TGTGCCAGCACCCTTGGGGATACGCAGTATTTT. This translates into CASTLGDTQYF.

The chain employs TRBV3-1 (or the pseudogene TRBV3-2) and TRBJ2-2; D unclear. This CDR3 has 12 amino acids. Germline loops: CDR1 LGHDT, CDR2 YNNKEL (reference sequence). The V and J ends lost 1 base and 13 bases respectively, with 10 bases between them. This CDR3 reads CASSQGPGWLFF. DNA for the CDR3: TGTGCCAGCAGCCAAGGGCCTGGTTGGCTGTTTTTT.

This chain's CDR3 is CASSWLTTDTQYF. For the CDR3, the DNA is TGTGCCAGCAGCTGGCTTACCACAGATACGCAGTATTTT. V and J are TRBV5-8 and TRBJ2-3; D gene ambiguous. The CDR3 runs to 13 residues. The V gene's germline CDR1 is SGHTS and CDR2 YDEGEE. The V end lost 3 bases, the J end lost 2 bases, and 7 bases lay between the germline ends.

The V call is TRBV30, the J call TRBJ2-2, with D uncertain. The germline V gene has CDR1 GTSNPN and CDR2 SVGIG (reference sequence). This CDR3 contains 17 residues. V lost 5 bases and J 1 base, leaving 20 bases between the germline ends. The CDR3 bases are TGTGCCTGGGGTCTTCGGGCGGCGAAAAAGAACACCGGGGAGCTGTTTTTT. Its translation: CAWGLRAAKKNTGELFF.

The chain recombines TRBV7-9 with TRBJ2-5; D assignment may be TRBD1 or TRBD2 (6 bases each). V lost 6 bases and J 0 bases, leaving 17 bases between the germline ends. The CDR3 totals 16 residues. Germline assignment: CDR1 SEHNR and CDR2 FQNEAQ (reference sequence). CDR3 sequence: CASRKGDWANQETQYF. The CDR3 coding sequence is TGTGCCAGCAGAAAGGGGGACTGGGCAAACCAAGAGACCCAGTACTTC.

This clone was recorded once. The rearrangement uses TRBV5-1 and TRBJ1-1; D not resolved. Trimming removed 3 bases at V and 0 bases at J, with 6 bases between. CDR3 length equals 13 residues. Looked up from germline, CDR1 is SGHRS and CDR2 is YFSETQ. CDR3 loop: CASSSGLNTEAFF. The DNA for the CDR3 is TGCGCCAGCAGCTCGGGGTTGAACACTGAAGCTTTCTTT.